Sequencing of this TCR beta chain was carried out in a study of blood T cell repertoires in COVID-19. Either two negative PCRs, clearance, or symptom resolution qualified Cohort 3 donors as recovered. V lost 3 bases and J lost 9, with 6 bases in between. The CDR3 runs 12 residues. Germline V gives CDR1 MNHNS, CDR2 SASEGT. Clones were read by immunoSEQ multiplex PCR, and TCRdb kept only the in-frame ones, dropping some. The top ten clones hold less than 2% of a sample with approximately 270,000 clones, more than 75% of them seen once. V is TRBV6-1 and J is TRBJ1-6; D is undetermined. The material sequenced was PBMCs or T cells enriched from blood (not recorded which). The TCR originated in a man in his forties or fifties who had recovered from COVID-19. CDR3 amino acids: CASSDSVSPLHF. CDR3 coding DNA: TGTGCCAGCAGTGATTCTGTTTCACCCCTCCACTTT.